Described below is a single T cell receptor (beta chain) sequence and its context. Time point reported: after neoadjuvant nivolumab, at surgical resection. The CDR3 runs to 16 residues. The ends lost 0 bases at V and 3 bases at J; junction bases unmatched: 7. CDR1 and CDR2 (germline): PRHDT, FYEKMQ (reference sequence). This record comes from a study of neoadjuvant anti-PD-1 for oral cavity cancer. Method: immunoSEQ multiplex PCR; TCRdb's copy keeps in-frame clones and lacks some. The repertoire holds 20,000 to 25,000 clones, with 35% to 50% as singletons. The chain has TRBV13 and TRBJ1-1; TRBD1 aligns across 7 bases. The TCR sequence derives from a person between 40 and 85 years old with oral cavity squamous cell carcinoma. Material: tumor tissue, obtained after nivolumab (anti-PD-1) treatment. The CDR3 DNA reads as TGTGCCAGCAGCTTAGGGACAGGGACTAGGGACACTGAAGCTTTCTTT. This gives the protein CASSLGTGTRDTEAFF. Complete variable domain (other parts from reference TRBV13 and TRBJ1-1): AAGVIQSPRHLIKEKRETATLKCYPIPRHDTVYWYQQGPGQDPQFLISFYEKMQSDKGSIPDRFSAQQFSDYHSELNMSSLELGDSALYFCASSLGTGTRDTEAFFGQGTRLTVV.